What follows is one TCR beta chain and its context. Participants came from some 23 US areas, aged about 18 to 89 years. Participants' reported clinical history set cohort assignment. Sequenced by immunoSEQ multiplex PCR; TCRdb stores in-frame clones only, minus some. This sample has about 360,000 clones, with over 75% found just once. These data come from a study of blood T cell repertoires in COVID-19. As for the study in general: Collection of acute and convalescent COVID-19 samples took place in the United States, Italy and Spain. In each case, the material was cDNA or gDNA derived from T cells, B-cell-depleted T cells, or PBMCs.

The CDR3 sequence is 13 residues long. The V end lost 0 bases, the J end lost 6 bases, and 11 bases lay between the germline ends. Germline lookup yields CDR1 GTSNPN and CDR2 SVGIG (reference sequence). The receptor was isolated from a woman aged 40 to 55 with acute COVID-19. The genes are TRBV30 and TRBJ1-2; a weak D match, TRBD1 (6 bases). The sequenced sample consisted of PBMCs or T cells enriched from blood (not recorded which). The CDR3 nucleotides read TGTGCCTGGAGTGTGGACAGTGCCCATGGCTACACCTTC. Residues: CAWSVDSAHGYTF. The full variable domain, with the rest looked up from reference TRBV30 and TRBJ1-2, is SQTIHQWPATLVQPVGSPLSLECTVEGTSNPNLYWYRQAAGRGLQLLFYSVGIGQISSEVPQNLSASRPQDRQFILSSKKLLLSDSGFYLCAWSVDSAHGYTFGSGTRLTVV.